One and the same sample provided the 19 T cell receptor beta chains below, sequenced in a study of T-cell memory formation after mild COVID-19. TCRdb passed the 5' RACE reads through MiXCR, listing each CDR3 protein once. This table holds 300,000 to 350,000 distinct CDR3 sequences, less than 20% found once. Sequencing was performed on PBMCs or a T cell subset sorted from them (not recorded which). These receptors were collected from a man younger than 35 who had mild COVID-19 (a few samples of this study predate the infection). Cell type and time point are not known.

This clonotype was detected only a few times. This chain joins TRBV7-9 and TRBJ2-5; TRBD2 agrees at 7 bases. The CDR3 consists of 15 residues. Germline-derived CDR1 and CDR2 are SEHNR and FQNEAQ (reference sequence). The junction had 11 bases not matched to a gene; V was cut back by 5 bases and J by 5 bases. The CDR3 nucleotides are TGTGCCAGCAGCCGGGGGGTGATTGGGGGTGAGACCCAGTACTTC. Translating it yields CASSRGVIGGETQYF.

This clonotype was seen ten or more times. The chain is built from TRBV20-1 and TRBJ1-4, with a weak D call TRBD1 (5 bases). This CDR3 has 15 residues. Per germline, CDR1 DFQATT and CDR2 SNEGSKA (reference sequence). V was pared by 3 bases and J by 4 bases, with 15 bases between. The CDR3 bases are TGCAGTGCTAGCCCGGCCACAGGACTTAATGAAAAACTGTTTTTT. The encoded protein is CSASPATGLNEKLFF.

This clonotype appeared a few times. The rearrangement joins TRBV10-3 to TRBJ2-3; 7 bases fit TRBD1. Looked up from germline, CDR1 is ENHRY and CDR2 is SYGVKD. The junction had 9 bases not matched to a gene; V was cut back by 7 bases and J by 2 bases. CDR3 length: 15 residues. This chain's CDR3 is CAINPQDRNTDTQYF. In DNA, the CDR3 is TGTGCCATCAATCCCCAGGACAGGAACACAGATACGCAGTATTTT.

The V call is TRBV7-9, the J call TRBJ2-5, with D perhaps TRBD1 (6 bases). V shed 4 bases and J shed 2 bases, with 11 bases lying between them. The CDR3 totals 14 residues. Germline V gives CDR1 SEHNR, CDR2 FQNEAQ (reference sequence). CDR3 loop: CASSYGTLQETQYF. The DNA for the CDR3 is TGTGCCAGCAGCTATGGGACACTACAAGAGACCCAGTACTTC.

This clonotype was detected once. The CDR3 region has the DNA TGCAGTGCTAGAGATCCGCCAGTCGATACGCAGTATTTT. As protein: CSARDPPVDTQYF. V gene TRBV20-1 combines with J gene TRBJ2-3; D is ambiguous. This CDR3 is built from 13 residues. The germline V gene has CDR1 DFQATT and CDR2 SNEGSKA (reference sequence). Trimming took 0 bases from V and 6 from J, leaving 10 bases between them.

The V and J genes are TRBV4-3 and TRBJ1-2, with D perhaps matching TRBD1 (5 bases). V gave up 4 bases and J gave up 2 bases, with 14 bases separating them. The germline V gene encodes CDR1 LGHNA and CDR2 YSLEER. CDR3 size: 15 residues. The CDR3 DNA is TGCGCCAGCAGCCGGGAAGGTGGGGGGAACTATGGCTACACCTTC. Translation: CASSREGGGNYGYTF.

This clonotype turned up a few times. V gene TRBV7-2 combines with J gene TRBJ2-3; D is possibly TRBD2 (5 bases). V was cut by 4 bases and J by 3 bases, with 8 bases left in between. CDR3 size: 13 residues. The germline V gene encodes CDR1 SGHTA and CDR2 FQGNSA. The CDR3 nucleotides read TGTGCCAGCAGCTCAAGGAGGACAGATACGCAGTATTTT. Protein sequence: CASSSRRTDTQYF.

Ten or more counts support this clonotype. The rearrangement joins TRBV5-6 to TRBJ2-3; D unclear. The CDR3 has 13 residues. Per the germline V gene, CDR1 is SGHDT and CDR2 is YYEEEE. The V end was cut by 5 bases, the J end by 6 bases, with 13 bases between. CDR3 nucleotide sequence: TGTGCCAGCAGTTCCATCGGTGCGGATACGCAGTATTTT. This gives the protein CASSSIGADTQYF.

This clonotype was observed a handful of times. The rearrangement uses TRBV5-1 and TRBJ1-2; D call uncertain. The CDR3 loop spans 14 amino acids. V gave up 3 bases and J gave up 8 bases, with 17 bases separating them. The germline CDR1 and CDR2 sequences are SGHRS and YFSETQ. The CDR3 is CASSSVNIPGGYTF. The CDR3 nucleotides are TGCGCCAGCAGCTCGGTAAACATCCCCGGGGGCTACACCTTC.

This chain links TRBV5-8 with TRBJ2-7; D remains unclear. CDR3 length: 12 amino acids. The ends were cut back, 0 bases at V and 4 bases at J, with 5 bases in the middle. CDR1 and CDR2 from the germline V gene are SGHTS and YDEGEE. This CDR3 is CASSLDTYEQYV. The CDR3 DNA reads TGTGCCAGCAGCTTGGACACTTACGAGCAGTACGTC.

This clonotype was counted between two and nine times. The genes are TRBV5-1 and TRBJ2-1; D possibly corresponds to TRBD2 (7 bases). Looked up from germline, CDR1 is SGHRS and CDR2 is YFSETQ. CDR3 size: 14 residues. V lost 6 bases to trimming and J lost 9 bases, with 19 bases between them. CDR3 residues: CASMRPGGPSEQFF. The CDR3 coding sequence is TGCGCCAGCATGCGCCCGGGGGGCCCTTCTGAGCAGTTCTTC.

Here the CDR3 DNA reads TGTGCCAGCACCCGGGACAGGGAAGAAGAGACCCAGTACTTC. Its protein is CASTRDREEETQYF. V usage is TRBV6-1 and J usage is TRBJ2-5; 9 bases are a match to TRBD1. With V trimmed by 7 bases and J by 3 bases, 6 bases remained unmatched. The CDR3 loop spans 14 amino acids. Germline V gene data show CDR1 as MNHNS and CDR2 as SASEGT.

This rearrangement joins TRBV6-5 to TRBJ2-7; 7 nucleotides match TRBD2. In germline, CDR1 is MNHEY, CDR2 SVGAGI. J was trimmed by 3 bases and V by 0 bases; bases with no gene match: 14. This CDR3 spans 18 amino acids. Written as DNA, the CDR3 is TGTGCCAGCAGTTACTCTGGACTAGGGCCAGCCTCCTACTACGAGCAGTACTTC. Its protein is CASSYSGLGPASYYEQYF.

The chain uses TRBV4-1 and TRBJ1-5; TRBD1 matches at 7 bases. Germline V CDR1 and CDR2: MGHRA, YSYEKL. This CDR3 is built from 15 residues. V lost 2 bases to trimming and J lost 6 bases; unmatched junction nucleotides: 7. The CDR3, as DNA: TGCGCCAGCAGCCAATTGACAGGGCGAGGTCAGCCCCAGCATTTT. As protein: CASSQLTGRGQPQHF.

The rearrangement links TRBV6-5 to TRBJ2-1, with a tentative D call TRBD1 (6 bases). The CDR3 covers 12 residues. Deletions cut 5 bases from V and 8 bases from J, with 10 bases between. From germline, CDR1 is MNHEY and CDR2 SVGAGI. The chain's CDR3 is CASSRGTDEQFF. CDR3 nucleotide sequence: TGTGCCAGCAGTAGGGGGACCGATGAGCAGTTCTTC.

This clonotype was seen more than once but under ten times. The CDR3 region is CSADSRTSETQYF. CDR3 bases: TGCAGTGCGGATTCTAGGACTAGCGAGACCCAGTACTTC. This chain links TRBV20-1 with TRBJ2-5; 8 bases are a match to TRBD2. With 6 bases clipped from V and 5 bases from J, the junction kept 8 bases outside the gene matches. This CDR3 has 13 residues. Germline CDR1 and CDR2: DFQATT and SNEGSKA (reference sequence).

In DNA form, the CDR3 reads TGCAGCGTAACCCAGGGGGGAAGAGCTAACTATGGCTACACCTTC. Amino acid sequence: CSVTQGGRANYGYTF. The chain combines TRBV29-1 with TRBJ1-2; 7 bases match TRBD1. Germline lookup yields CDR1 SQVTM and CDR2 ANQGSEA. The CDR3 loop spans 15 amino acids. With V trimmed by 6 bases and J by 0 bases, 10 bases remained unmatched.

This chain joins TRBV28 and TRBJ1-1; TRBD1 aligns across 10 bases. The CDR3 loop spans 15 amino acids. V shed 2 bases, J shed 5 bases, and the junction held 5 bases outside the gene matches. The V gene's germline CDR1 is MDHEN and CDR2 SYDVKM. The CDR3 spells CASSLAGQGYTEAFF. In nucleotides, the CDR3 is TGTGCCAGCAGTTTAGCGGGACAGGGGTATACTGAAGCTTTCTTT.

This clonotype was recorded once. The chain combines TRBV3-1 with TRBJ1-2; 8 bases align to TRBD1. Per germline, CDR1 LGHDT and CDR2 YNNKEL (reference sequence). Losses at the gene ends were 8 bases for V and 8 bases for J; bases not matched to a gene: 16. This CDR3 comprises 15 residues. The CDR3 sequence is CASESGTGYFRGYTF. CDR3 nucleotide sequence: TGTGCCAGCGAGTCCGGGACAGGCTATTTTCGGGGCTACACCTTC.